This T cell receptor beta chain was observed in a study of glioma-infiltrating T cells. TCR alpha and beta CDR3 regions were amplified from RNA using iRepertoire nested multiplex PCR. TCRdb reprocessed the multiplex PCR reads via MiXCR and lists one record per CDR3 protein. This table has 300,000 to 450,000 distinct CDR3 sequences, around 45% appearing once. The CDR3 has 17 amino acids. Germline CDR1 is KGHDR and CDR2 is SFDVKD. The V end lost 1 base, the J end lost 2 bases, and 13 bases lay between the germline ends. Sequencing was carried out using glioma tissue, nonneoplastic brain tissue, or PBMCs (not recorded which). The V call is TRBV24-1, the J call TRBJ2-2; tentative D call: TRBD1 (5 bases). This clonotype was obtained from a human donor with low-grade glioma or glioblastoma, undergoing nonglioma brain surgery, or in good health (not recorded which). The CDR3 DNA reads TGTGCCACCAGTGATTTACCGGCGGACACTAACACCGGGGAGCTGTTTTTT. Its protein is CATSDLPADTNTGELFF.